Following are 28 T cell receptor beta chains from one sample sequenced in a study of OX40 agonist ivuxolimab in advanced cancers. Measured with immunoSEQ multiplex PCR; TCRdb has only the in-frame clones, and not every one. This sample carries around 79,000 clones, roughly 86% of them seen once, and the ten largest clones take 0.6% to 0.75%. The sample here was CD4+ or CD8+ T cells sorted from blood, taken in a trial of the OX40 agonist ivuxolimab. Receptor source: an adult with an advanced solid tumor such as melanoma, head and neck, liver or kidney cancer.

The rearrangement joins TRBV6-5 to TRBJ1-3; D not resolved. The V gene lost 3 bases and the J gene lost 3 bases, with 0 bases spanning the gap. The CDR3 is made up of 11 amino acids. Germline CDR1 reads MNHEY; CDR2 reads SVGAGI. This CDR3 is CASSYGNTIYF. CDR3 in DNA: TGTGCCAGCAGTTATGGAAACACCATATATTTT.

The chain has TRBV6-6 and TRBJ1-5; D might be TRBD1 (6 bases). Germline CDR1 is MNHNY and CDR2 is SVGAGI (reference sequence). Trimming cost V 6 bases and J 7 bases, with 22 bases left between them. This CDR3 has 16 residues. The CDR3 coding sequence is TGTGCCAGCAGCTCACGGAGTACAGGGAAAAGACAGCCCCAGCATTTT. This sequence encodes CASSSRSTGKRQPQHF.

The CDR3 loop reads CASSVDGTSSGNTIYF. The CDR3 DNA is TGTGCCAGCAGCGTAGATGGCACGAGCTCTGGAAACACCATATATTTT. The chain joins TRBV9 to TRBJ1-3, with no clear D. Germline CDR1 reads SGDLS; CDR2 reads YYNGEE. V lost 0 bases to trimming and J lost 0 bases, with 10 bases between them. This CDR3 is built from 16 residues.

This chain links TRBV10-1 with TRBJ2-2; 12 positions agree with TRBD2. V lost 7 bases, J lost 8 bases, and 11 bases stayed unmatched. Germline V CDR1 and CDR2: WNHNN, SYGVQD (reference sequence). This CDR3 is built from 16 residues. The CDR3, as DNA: TGCGCCAGCACTCCGACTAGCGGGGGTACTGTGGGGGAGCTGTTTTTT. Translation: CASTPTSGGTVGELFF.

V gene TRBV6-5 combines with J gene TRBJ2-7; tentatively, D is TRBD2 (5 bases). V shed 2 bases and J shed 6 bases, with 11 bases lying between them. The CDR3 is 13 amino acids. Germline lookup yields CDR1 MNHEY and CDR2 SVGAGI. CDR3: CASSYKGRAEQYF. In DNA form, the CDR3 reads TGTGCCAGCAGTTACAAAGGGCGGGCCGAGCAGTACTTC.

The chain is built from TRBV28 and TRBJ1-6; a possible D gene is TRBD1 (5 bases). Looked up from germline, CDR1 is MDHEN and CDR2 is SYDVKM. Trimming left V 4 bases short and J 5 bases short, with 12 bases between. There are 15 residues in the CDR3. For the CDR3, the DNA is TGTGCCAGCAGTTCGGTGGGACTACATAATTCACCCCTCCACTTT. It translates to CASSSVGLHNSPLHF.

This CDR3 is CASYPGLLNTGELFF. The CDR3 coding sequence is TGTGCCAGCTACCCGGGACTACTGAACACCGGGGAGCTGTTTTTT. This sequence joins TRBV18 and TRBJ2-2; 7 positions agree with TRBD2. Germline values: CDR1 KGHSH, CDR2 LQKENI. With V trimmed by 7 bases and J by 1 base, 6 bases remained unmatched. The CDR3 contains 15 residues.

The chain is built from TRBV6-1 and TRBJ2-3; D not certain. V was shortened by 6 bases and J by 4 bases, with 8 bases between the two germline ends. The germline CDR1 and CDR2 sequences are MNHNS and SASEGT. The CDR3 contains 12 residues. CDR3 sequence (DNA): TGTGCCAGCAGACCAGGCCCAGATACGCAGTATTTT. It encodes CASRPGPDTQYF.

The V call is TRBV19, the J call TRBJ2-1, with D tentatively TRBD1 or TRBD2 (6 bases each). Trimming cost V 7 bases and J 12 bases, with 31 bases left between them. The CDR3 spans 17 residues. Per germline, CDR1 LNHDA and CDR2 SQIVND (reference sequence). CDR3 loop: CASIDHKAGGRKGGQFF. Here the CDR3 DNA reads TGTGCCAGTATCGATCACAAAGCCGGGGGCAGAAAGGGCGGGCAGTTCTTC.

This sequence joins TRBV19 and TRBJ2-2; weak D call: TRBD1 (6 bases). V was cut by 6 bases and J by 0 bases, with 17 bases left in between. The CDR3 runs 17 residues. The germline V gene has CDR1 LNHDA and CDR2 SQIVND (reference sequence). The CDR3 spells CASRGLQGQTNTGELFF. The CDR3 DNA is TGTGCCAGTAGGGGGCTGCAGGGACAAACGAACACCGGGGAGCTGTTTTTT.

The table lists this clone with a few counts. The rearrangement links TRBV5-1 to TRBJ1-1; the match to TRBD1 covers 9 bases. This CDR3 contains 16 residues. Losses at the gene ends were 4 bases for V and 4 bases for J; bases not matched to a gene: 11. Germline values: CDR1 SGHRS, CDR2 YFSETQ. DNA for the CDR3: TGCGCCAGCAGCCCCGGACAGGGGATTTTGGTCACTGAAGCTTTCTTT. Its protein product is CASSPGQGILVTEAFF.

The CDR3 here is CAWGSWASRETQYF. The DNA of the CDR3 is TGTGCCTGGGGATCGTGGGCTAGCCGGGAGACCCAGTACTTC. This chain joins TRBV30 and TRBJ2-5; D is possibly TRBD2 (5 bases). This CDR3 has 14 residues. The V and J ends lost 5 bases and 5 bases respectively, with 18 bases between them. The germline V gene has CDR1 GTSNPN and CDR2 SVGIG (reference sequence).

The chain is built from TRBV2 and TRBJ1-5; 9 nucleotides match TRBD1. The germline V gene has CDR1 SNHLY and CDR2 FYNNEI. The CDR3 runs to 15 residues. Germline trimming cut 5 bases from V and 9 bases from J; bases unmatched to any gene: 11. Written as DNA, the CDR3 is TGTGCCAGCAGTTCCGGGACAGGGAGTCCGGTGCCCCAGCATTTT. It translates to CASSSGTGSPVPQHF.

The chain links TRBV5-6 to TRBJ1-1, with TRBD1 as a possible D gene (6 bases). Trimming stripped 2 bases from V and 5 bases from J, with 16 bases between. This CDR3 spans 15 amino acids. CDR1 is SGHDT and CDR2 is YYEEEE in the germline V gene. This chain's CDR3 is CASSFLDRDTTEAFF. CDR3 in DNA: TGTGCCAGCAGCTTCCTCGACCGGGACACAACTGAAGCTTTCTTT.

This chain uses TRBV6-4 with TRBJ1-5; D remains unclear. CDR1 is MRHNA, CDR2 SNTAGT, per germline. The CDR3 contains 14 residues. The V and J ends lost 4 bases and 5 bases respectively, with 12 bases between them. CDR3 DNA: TGTGCCAGCAGTGTGACCGAACGGGATCAGCCCCAGCATTTT. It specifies CASSVTERDQPQHF.

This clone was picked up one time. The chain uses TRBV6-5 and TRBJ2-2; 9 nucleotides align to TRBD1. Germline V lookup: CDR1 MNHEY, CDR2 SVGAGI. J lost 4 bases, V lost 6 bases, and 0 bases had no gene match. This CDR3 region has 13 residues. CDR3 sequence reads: CASRDRGTGELFF. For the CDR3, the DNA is TGTGCCAGCAGGGACAGGGGCACCGGGGAGCTGTTTTTT.

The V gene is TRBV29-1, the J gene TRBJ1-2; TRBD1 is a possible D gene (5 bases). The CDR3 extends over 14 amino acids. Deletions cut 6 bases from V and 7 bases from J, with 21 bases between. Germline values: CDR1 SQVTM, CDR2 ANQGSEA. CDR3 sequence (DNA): TGCAGCGTCAGGTGGAGGGAGGGACCCCGTGGCTACACCTTC. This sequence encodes CSVRWREGPRGYTF.

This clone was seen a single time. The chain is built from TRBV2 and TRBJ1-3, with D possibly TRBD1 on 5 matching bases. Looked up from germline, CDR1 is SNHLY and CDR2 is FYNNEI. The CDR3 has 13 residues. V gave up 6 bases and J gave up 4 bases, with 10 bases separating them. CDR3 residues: CASRAQGGNTIYF. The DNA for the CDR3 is TGTGCCAGCAGGGCGCAGGGAGGAAACACCATATATTTT.

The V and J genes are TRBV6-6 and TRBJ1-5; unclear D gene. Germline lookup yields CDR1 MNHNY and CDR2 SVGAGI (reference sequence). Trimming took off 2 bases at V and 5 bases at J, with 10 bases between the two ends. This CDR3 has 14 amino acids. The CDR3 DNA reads TGTGCCAGCAGTTACGAAGGGAGGGATCAGCCCCAGCATTTT. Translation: CASSYEGRDQPQHF.

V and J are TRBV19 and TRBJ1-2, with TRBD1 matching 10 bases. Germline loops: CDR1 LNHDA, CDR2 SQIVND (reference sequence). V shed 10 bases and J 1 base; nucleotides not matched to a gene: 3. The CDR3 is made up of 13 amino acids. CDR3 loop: CATRTGGNYGYTF. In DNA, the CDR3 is TGTGCCACCCGGACAGGGGGTAACTATGGCTACACCTTC.

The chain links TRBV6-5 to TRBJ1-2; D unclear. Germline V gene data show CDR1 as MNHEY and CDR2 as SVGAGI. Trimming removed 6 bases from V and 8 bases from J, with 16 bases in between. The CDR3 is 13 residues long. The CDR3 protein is CASSLRDLRGYTF. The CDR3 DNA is TGTGCCAGCAGCTTAAGGGATCTGAGAGGCTACACCTTC.

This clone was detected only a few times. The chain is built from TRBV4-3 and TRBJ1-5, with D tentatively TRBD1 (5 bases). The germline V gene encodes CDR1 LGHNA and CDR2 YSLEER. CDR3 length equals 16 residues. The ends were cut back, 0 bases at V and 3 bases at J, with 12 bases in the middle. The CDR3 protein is CASSQESSGINQPQHF. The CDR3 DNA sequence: TGCGCCAGCAGCCAAGAATCTTCAGGGATCAATCAGCCCCAGCATTTT.

CDR3 in DNA: TGTGCCAGTAGTTCTCTAGCGGGAGGGAGCACAGATACGCAGTATTTT. Translated, it gives CASSSLAGGSTDTQYF. This chain joins TRBV19 and TRBJ2-3, with 12 nucleotides matching TRBD2. The CDR3 is 16 amino acids. Trimming took 5 bases from V and 0 from J; bases not matched to a gene: 3. Looked up from germline, CDR1 is LNHDA and CDR2 is SQIVND (reference sequence).

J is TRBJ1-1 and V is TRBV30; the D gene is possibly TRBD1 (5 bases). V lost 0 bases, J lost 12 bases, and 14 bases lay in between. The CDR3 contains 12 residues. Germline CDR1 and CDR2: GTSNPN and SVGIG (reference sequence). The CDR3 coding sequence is TGTGCCTGGAGTGTATATCAGGGAATTTCTTTCTTT. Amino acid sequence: CAWSVYQGISFF. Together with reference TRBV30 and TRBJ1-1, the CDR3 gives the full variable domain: SQTIHQWPATLVQPVGSPLSLECTVEGTSNPNLYWYRQAAGRGLQLLFYSVGIGQISSEVPQNLSASRPQDRQFILSSKKLLLSDSGFYLCAWSVYQGISFFGQGTRLTVV.

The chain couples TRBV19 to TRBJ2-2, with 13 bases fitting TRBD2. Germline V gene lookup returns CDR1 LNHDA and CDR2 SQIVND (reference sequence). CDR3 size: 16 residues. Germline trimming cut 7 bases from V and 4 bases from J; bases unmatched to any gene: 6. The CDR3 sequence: CASTKGLAGLTGELFF. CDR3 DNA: TGTGCCAGTACTAAGGGACTAGCGGGGCTCACCGGGGAGCTGTTTTTT.

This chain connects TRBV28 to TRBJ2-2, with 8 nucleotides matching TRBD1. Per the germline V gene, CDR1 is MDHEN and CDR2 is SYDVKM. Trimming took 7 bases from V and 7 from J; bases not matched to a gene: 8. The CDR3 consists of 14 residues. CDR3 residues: CASTKPQGVGELFF. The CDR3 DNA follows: TGTGCCAGCACTAAACCACAGGGGGTCGGGGAGCTGTTTTTT.

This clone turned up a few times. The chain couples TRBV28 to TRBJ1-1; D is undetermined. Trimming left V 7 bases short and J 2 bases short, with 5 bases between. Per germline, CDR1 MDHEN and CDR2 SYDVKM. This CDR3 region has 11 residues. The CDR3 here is CASMINTEAFF. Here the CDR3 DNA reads TGTGCCAGCATGATAAACACTGAAGCTTTCTTT.

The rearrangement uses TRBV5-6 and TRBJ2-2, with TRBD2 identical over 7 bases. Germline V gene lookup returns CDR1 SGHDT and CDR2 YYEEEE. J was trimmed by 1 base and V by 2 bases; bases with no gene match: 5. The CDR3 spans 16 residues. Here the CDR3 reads CASSFGLVLNTGELFF. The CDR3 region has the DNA TGTGCCAGCAGCTTTGGACTAGTTCTGAACACCGGGGAGCTGTTTTTT. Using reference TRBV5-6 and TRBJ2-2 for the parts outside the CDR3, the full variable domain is DAGVTQSPTHLIKTRGQQVTLRCSPKSGHDTVSWYQQALGQGPQFIFQYYEEEERQRGNFPDRFSGHQFPNYSSELNVNALLLGDSALYLCASSFGLVLNTGELFFGEGSRLTVL.